These 29 T cell receptor beta chains came from one sample sequenced in a study of control samples from healthy donors and cancer patients (dated by TCRdb to between 2020 and 2021). The method was the immunoSEQ multiplex PCR assay. TCRdb took this table from immuneACCESS and kept in-frame rearrangements with V and J called. Such tables lack part of the clones; where checked against another copy, unresolved V genes explain under half of the gap, and the rest is unexplained. The sample records approximately 69,000 clones, roughly nine tenths of which are singletons. The ten largest clones represent around 5.1% of the sample. Sequencing input: PBMCs. Receptors were obtained from a man aged 60 to 75 with colorectal cancer.

The gene calls are TRBV2 and TRBJ2-1, with 7 bases lining up with TRBD1. This CDR3 has 15 amino acids. Germline V gene lookup returns CDR1 SNHLY and CDR2 FYNNEI. With V trimmed by 4 bases and J by 3 bases, 6 bases remained unmatched. The CDR3 DNA follows: TGTGCCAGCAGTGGGGGACAGAGAAACTACAATGAGCAGTTCTTC. Its translation is CASSGGQRNYNEQFF.

The chain carries TRBV27 and TRBJ1-4, with D perhaps TRBD1 (6 bases). Germline lookup yields CDR1 MNHEY and CDR2 SMNVEV (reference sequence). The CDR3 has 14 residues. Trimming shortened V by 6 bases and J by 6 bases, and 14 bases separated the two germline ends. CDR3 in amino acids: CASSNRAGDEKLFF. CDR3 bases: TGTGCCAGCAGCAACAGGGCTGGGGATGAAAAACTGTTTTTT.

The rearrangement joins TRBV7-2 to TRBJ1-5; a possible D gene is TRBD1 (5 bases). CDR3 length equals 15 residues. Trimming removed 1 base at V and 7 bases at J, with 14 bases between. CDR1 SGHTA and CDR2 FQGNSA come from the germline V gene. The CDR3 is CASSLGGQGGQPQHF. CDR3 in DNA: TGTGCCAGCAGCTTAGGAGGGCAGGGTGGGCAGCCCCAGCATTTT.

The V and J genes are TRBV18 and TRBJ2-5, with TRBD2 matching 14 bases. The germline V gene encodes CDR1 KGHSH and CDR2 LQKENI. J lost 0 bases, V lost 6 bases, and 9 bases had no gene match. The CDR3 totals 18 residues. The CDR3 DNA reads as TGTGCCAGCTCCCCCGGGACTAGCGGGGGAAAAGACCAAGAGACCCAGTACTTC. Translating gives CASSPGTSGGKDQETQYF.

The chain is built from TRBV6-6 and TRBJ1-1; D may be TRBD1 (6 bases). V was pared by 5 bases and J by 2 bases, with 12 bases between. The germline gives CDR1 MNHNY, CDR2 SVGAGI (reference sequence). This CDR3 has 14 amino acids. The DNA for the CDR3 is TGTGCCAGCAGTCCAAACAGGGTAAACACTGAAGCTTTCTTT. Translation: CASSPNRVNTEAFF.

V usage is TRBV2 and J usage is TRBJ1-4; D is perhaps TRBD1 (5 bases). Trimming took off 1 base at V and 8 bases at J, with 11 bases between the two ends. Germline V gene data show CDR1 as SNHLY and CDR2 as FYNNEI. The CDR3 runs 14 residues. The CDR3 loop is CASSEDQGGEKLFF. DNA for the CDR3: TGTGCCAGCAGTGAAGACCAGGGAGGAGAAAAACTGTTTTTT.

This clone was counted once. The J gene is TRBJ2-1, the V gene TRBV6-6; D may match TRBD1 or TRBD2 (6 bases each). V gave up 2 bases and J gave up 10 bases, with 18 bases separating them. The germline CDR1 and CDR2 sequences are MNHNY and SVGAGI (reference sequence). The CDR3 totals 15 residues. The CDR3 DNA reads TGTGCCAGCAGTTACCGGCGGGACACCGCTTTCGAGCAGTTCTTC. The encoded protein is CASSYRRDTAFEQFF.

The rearrangement uses TRBV6-1 and TRBJ1-6; tentative D call: TRBD1 (5 bases). CDR1 and CDR2 (germline): MNHNS, SASEGT. Trimming stripped 1 base from V and 6 bases from J, with 13 bases between. CDR3 length: 16 residues. The CDR3 sequence is CASSEGDWTFNSPLHF. The CDR3 DNA sequence: TGTGCCAGCAGTGAAGGGGACTGGACCTTTAATTCACCCCTCCACTTT.

The V call is TRBV7-2, the J call TRBJ2-5; D is possibly TRBD2 (7 bases). The CDR3 consists of 13 residues. Germline V gives CDR1 SGHTA, CDR2 FQGNSA. V lost 6 bases to trimming and J lost 5 bases, with 13 bases between them. CDR3 sequence reads: CASSRGAGETQYF. The DNA of the CDR3 is TGTGCCAGCAGTCGGGGGGCAGGGGAGACCCAGTACTTC. The variable domain in full, completed from reference TRBV7-2 and TRBJ2-5, reads GAGVSQSPSNKVTEKGKDVELRCDPISGHTALYWYRQSLGQGLEFLIYFQGNSAPDKSGLPSDRFSAERTGGSVSTLTIQRTQQEDSAVYLCASSRGAGETQYFGPGTRLLVL.

The CDR3 bases are TGCGCCAGCAGCTTGGCCGAGACAGGGGGGTACGAGCAGTACTTC. This translates into CASSLAETGGYEQYF. The V and J genes are TRBV5-1 and TRBJ2-7; 9 bases are a match to TRBD1. CDR3 size: 15 residues. CDR1 and CDR2 (germline): SGHRS, YFSETQ. The ends lost 0 bases at V and 4 bases at J; junction bases unmatched: 5.

This chain links TRBV6-5 with TRBJ1-5; 8 bases line up with TRBD1. The ends lost 5 bases at V and 3 bases at J; junction bases unmatched: 6. The CDR3 contains 15 residues. Germline V lookup: CDR1 MNHEY, CDR2 SVGAGI. CDR3 sequence reads: CASSLRQGYNQPQHF. CDR3 nucleotides: TGTGCCAGCAGTCTCAGACAGGGGTACAATCAGCCCCAGCATTTT.

The V call is TRBV10-1, the J call TRBJ2-3; no clear D gene. CDR3 size: 11 residues. Germline CDR1 and CDR2: WNHNN and SYGVQD (reference sequence). V was shortened by 7 bases and J by 5 bases, with 7 bases between the two germline ends. DNA of the CDR3: TGCGCCAGCAAGGGAATAGATACGCAGTATTTT. It encodes CASKGIDTQYF.

The chain uses TRBV9 and TRBJ1-1; 7 positions agree with TRBD1. Germline-derived CDR1 and CDR2 are SGDLS and YYNGEE. This CDR3 is built from 15 residues. V lost 4 bases, J lost 4 bases, and 10 bases stayed unmatched. The DNA of the CDR3 is TGTGCCAGCAGCTCCCAGGGGGAGGTTGGCACTGAAGCTTTCTTT. The encoded protein is CASSSQGEVGTEAFF.

J is TRBJ2-5 and V is TRBV11-3; unclear D gene. CDR3 size: 13 residues. Germline-derived CDR1 and CDR2 are SGHNT and YENEEA. The V end was cut by 4 bases, the J end by 1 base, with 7 bases between. The CDR3 reads CASSSNSQETQYF. Here the CDR3 DNA reads TGTGCCAGCAGCTCCAACTCCCAAGAGACCCAGTACTTC.

In the case of this clone: One end of the junction varies from germline; a read error may be responsible. The chain combines TRBV11-2 with TRBJ1-2; D is possibly TRBD1 (5 bases). CDR3 length: 15 residues. Germline CDR1 and CDR2: SGHAT and FQNNGV. The chain's CDR3 is CASSLAAGTIAKGFF. The CDR3 region has the DNA TGTGCCAGCAGCTTAGCGGCAGGGACGATAGCAAAAGGCTTCTTC. Variable domain in full (rest from reference TRBV11-2 and TRBJ1-2): EAGVAQSPRYKIIEKRQSVAFWCNPISGHATLYWYQQILGQGPKLLIQFQNNGVVDDSQLPKDRFSAERLKGVDSTLKIQPAKLEDSAVYLCASSLAAGTIAKGFFGSGTRLTVV.

The rearrangement links TRBV3-1 (or the pseudogene TRBV3-2) to TRBJ1-3; D perhaps matches TRBD1 (5 bases). V lost 2 bases and J 0 bases, leaving 14 bases between the germline ends. This CDR3 contains 17 residues. CDR1 is LGHDT, CDR2 YNNKEL, per germline (reference sequence). The DNA of the CDR3 is TGTGCCAGCAGCCAACGCAGGGCCCGGTGCTCTGGAAACACCATATATTTT. It translates to CASSQRRARCSGNTIYF.

This chain links TRBV11-1 with TRBJ2-5; D unclear. The length of the CDR3 is 14 residues. Germline V gene sequence: CDR1 SGHAT, CDR2 FQDESV (reference sequence). Between the trimmed V and J ends, which lost 5 bases and 2 bases, there was a span of 12 bases. The CDR3 is CASSPPDFQETQYF. CDR3 coding DNA: TGTGCCAGCAGCCCCCCCGACTTTCAAGAGACCCAGTACTTC. Combining the CDR3 with reference TRBV11-1 and TRBJ2-5 gives the whole variable domain EAEVAQSPRYKITEKSQAVAFWCDPISGHATLYWYRQILGQGPELLVQFQDESVVDDSQLPKDRFSAERLKGVDSTLKIQPAELGDSAMYLCASSPPDFQETQYFGPGTRLLVL.

CDR3 loop: CASSLTGSGEKLFF. DNA of the CDR3: TGTGCCAGCAGCTTGACAGGGTCTGGCGAAAAACTGTTTTTT. The chain joins TRBV11-3 to TRBJ1-4, with 7 positions matching TRBD1. The V segment lost 3 bases and the J segment 8 bases; nucleotides outside the gene matches: 6. Germline-derived CDR1 and CDR2 are SGHNT and YENEEA. This CDR3 spans 14 amino acids.

This sequence joins TRBV6-1 and TRBJ2-5; 7 nucleotides line up with TRBD2. With 2 bases clipped from V and 4 bases from J, the junction kept 4 bases outside the gene matches. In germline, CDR1 is MNHNS, CDR2 SASEGT. The CDR3 totals 14 residues. The CDR3 loop reads CASSEWASGETQYF. CDR3 bases: TGTGCCAGCAGTGAATGGGCTAGCGGAGAGACCCAGTACTTC.

The chain employs TRBV5-4 and TRBJ2-7; D is possibly TRBD2 (6 bases). The V end was cut by 4 bases, the J end by 4 bases, with 15 bases between. The CDR3 length is 14 residues. Germline-derived CDR1 and CDR2 are SGHNT and YYREEE (reference sequence). CDR3 in amino acids: CASSQGLPSYEQYF. DNA for the CDR3: TGTGCCAGCAGCCAGGGACTGCCGTCGTACGAGCAGTACTTC.

This chain joins TRBV28 and TRBJ2-7; D ambiguous. V was cut by 2 bases and J by 4 bases, with 9 bases left in between. Germline lookup yields CDR1 MDHEN and CDR2 SYDVKM. This CDR3 has 13 residues. CDR3 sequence (DNA): TGTGCCAGCAGTTTACCATTTGCGTACGAGCAGTACTTC. Translation: CASSLPFAYEQYF.

V gene TRBV18 combines with J gene TRBJ2-1; TRBD1 agrees at 8 bases. V lost 4 bases to trimming and J lost 9 bases; unmatched junction nucleotides: 14. The CDR3 is 16 amino acids. From germline, CDR1 is KGHSH and CDR2 LQKENI. The CDR3 loop is CASSQIALDRAREQFF. Written as DNA, the CDR3 is TGTGCCAGCTCACAGATAGCTTTGGACAGGGCTCGTGAGCAGTTCTTC.

This CDR3 is CASSRGGTATDTQYF. The CDR3 nucleotides read TGTGCCAGCTCACGAGGGGGGACAGCCACAGATACGCAGTATTTT. This rearrangement joins TRBV18 to TRBJ2-3; TRBD1 might be the D (7 bases). Germline CDR1 is KGHSH and CDR2 is LQKENI. V lost 4 bases, J lost 2 bases, and 13 bases lay in between. This CDR3 has 15 residues.

This chain connects TRBV10-3 to TRBJ1-2; 7 nucleotides line up with TRBD1. The germline gives CDR1 ENHRY, CDR2 SYGVKD. The CDR3 sequence is 13 residues long. V lost 10 bases, J lost 2 bases, and 7 bases stayed unmatched. DNA of the CDR3: TGTGCCACCTACAGGGGCGGAAACTATGGCTACACCTTC. Translation gives CATYRGGNYGYTF.

V gene TRBV2 combines with J gene TRBJ1-5, with a tentative D call TRBD1 (6 bases). The CDR3 length is 13 residues. V was trimmed by 6 bases and J by 7 bases, leaving 13 bases between them. The germline V gene encodes CDR1 SNHLY and CDR2 FYNNEI. The CDR3 nucleotides read TGTGCCAGCAGGGCTACAGGGTTACAGCCCCAGCATTTT. It specifies CASRATGLQPQHF.

V is TRBV2 and J is TRBJ2-7, with a weak D call TRBD1 (6 bases). Trimming cost V 6 bases and J 3 bases, with 6 bases left between them. CDR3 length: 11 residues. Looked up from germline, CDR1 is SNHLY and CDR2 is FYNNEI. This chain's CDR3 is CASRDSYEQYF. The CDR3 DNA follows: TGTGCCAGCAGGGACAGCTACGAGCAGTACTTC.

This sequence joins TRBV11-2 and TRBJ2-7; D possibly corresponds to TRBD2 (6 bases). Germline CDR1 SGHAT, CDR2 FQNNGV. The V end was cut by 5 bases, the J end by 0 bases, with 17 bases between. This CDR3 region has 16 residues. This chain's CDR3 is CASSRGAGLSSYEQYF. The DNA for the CDR3 is TGTGCCAGCAGCCGCGGGGCAGGGCTGAGCTCCTACGAGCAGTACTTC.

This chain joins TRBV30 and TRBJ1-2; 10 bases are a match to TRBD1. This CDR3 region has 13 residues. CDR1 is GTSNPN, CDR2 SVGIG, per germline (reference sequence). Germline trimming cut 5 bases from V and 11 bases from J; bases unmatched to any gene: 11. The CDR3 nucleotides read TGTGCCTGGGCCGGGACAGGGGTGTTTTTATACACCTTC. Residues: CAWAGTGVFLYTF.

The V and J genes are TRBV4-1 and TRBJ2-1; D may be TRBD1 or TRBD2 (5 bases each). Germline CDR1 MGHRA, CDR2 YSYEKL. Trimming took off 0 bases at V and 8 bases at J, with 14 bases between the two ends. This CDR3 contains 15 residues. The CDR3 DNA sequence: TGCGCCAGCAGCCAAGATCTGGGACCAGGCTATGAGCAGTTCTTC. It encodes CASSQDLGPGYEQFF.